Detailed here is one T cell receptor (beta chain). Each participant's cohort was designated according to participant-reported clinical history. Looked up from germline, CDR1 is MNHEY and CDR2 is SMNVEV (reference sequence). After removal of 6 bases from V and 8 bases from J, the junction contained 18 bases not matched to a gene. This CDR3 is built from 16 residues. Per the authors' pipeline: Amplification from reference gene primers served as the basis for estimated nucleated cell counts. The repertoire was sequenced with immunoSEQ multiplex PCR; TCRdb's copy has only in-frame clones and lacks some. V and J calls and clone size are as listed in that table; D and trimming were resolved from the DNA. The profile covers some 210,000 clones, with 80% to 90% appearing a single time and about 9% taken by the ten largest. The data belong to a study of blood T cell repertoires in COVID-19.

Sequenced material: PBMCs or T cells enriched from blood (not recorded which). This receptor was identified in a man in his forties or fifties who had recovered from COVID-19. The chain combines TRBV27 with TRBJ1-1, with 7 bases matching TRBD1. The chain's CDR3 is CASRDHRQGLYGEAFF. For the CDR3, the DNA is TGTGCCAGCAGAGACCACCGACAGGGTCTTTATGGGGAAGCTTTCTTT.